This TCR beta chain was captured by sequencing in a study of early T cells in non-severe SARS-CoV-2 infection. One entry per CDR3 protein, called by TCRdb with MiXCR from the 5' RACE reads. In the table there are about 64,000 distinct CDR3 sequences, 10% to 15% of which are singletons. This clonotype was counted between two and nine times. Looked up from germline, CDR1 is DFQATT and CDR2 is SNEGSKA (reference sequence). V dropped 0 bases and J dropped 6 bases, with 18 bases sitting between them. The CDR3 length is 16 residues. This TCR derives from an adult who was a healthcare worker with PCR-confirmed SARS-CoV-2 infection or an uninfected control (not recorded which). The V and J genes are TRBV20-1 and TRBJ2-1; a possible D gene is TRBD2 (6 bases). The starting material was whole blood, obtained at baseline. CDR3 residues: CSARDAISGPRNEQFF. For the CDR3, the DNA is TGCAGTGCTAGAGATGCAATTAGCGGTCCCCGCAATGAGCAGTTCTTC.